These 8 T cell receptor beta chains were sequenced from one sample in a study of T cell responses to AZD1222 COVID-19 vaccine. Libraries were prepared by immunoSEQ multiplex PCR; TCRdb keeps only in-frame clonotypes and omits some of them. The sample carries 130,000 or so clones, about 88% recorded once. The input for sequencing was peripheral blood, taken on day 0 of AZD1222 vaccination. The receptors were sampled from an adult in good health.

The V and J genes are TRBV6-4 and TRBJ2-7, with TRBD1 matching over 7 bases. CDR3 length: 15 amino acids. Germline assignment: CDR1 MRHNA and CDR2 SNTAGT. V trimming: 10 bases; J trimming: 5 bases; junction bases outside the gene matches: 17. This CDR3 is CAKITKTGLRDEQYF. Here the CDR3 DNA reads TGTGCCAAAATTACTAAGACAGGGTTACGCGACGAGCAGTACTTC.

This chain connects TRBV7-9 to TRBJ1-1; the match to TRBD1 covers 7 bases. This CDR3 is 17 amino acids long. The trim removed 5 bases at V and 0 bases at J, leaving 12 bases unmatched. The germline gives CDR1 SEHNR, CDR2 FQNEAQ (reference sequence). Here the CDR3 DNA reads TGTGCCAGCAGCCCGCACAGGGGAAAAAACATGAACACTGAAGCTTTCTTT. It yields the protein CASSPHRGKNMNTEAFF.

The rearrangement joins TRBV6-4 to TRBJ1-5, with a weak D call TRBD1 (6 bases). The CDR3 consists of 18 residues. V lost 2 bases, J lost 2 bases, and 19 bases lay in between. CDR1 is MRHNA, CDR2 SNTAGT, per germline. CDR3 residues: CASSDPPAARGCNQPQHF. The DNA for the CDR3 is TGTGCCAGCAGTGACCCCCCCGCGGCCAGGGGTTGCAATCAGCCCCAGCATTTT.

The chain has TRBV18 and TRBJ1-2; no definite D call. V was trimmed by 0 bases and J by 0 bases, leaving 14 bases between them. CDR3 length: 17 residues. From germline, CDR1 is KGHSH and CDR2 LQKENI. CDR3 in DNA: TGTGCCAGCTCACCACCGGAGTTTGGCACCTCTAACTATGGCTACACCTTC. Its protein product is CASSPPEFGTSNYGYTF.

Only a few counts were recorded for this clone. The chain joins TRBV4-3 to TRBJ2-3; 10 bases fit TRBD2. Per germline, CDR1 LGHNA and CDR2 YSLEER. V shed 3 bases, J shed 0 bases, and the junction held 9 bases outside the gene matches. CDR3 size: 18 residues. The CDR3 spells CASSHRLAGATSTDTQYF. The CDR3 coding sequence is TGCGCCAGCAGCCATCGCCTAGCGGGGGCCACGAGCACAGATACGCAGTATTTT.

V and J are TRBV11-1 and TRBJ2-1; perhaps D is TRBD1 or TRBD2 (6 bases each). V was clipped by 2 bases and J by 8 bases, with 16 bases between them. The CDR3 extends over 15 amino acids. From germline, CDR1 is SGHAT and CDR2 FQDESV (reference sequence). CDR3 loop: CASSLTDGGGHEQFF. CDR3 bases: TGTGCCAGCAGCTTAACGGACGGGGGCGGGCATGAGCAGTTCTTC.

The chain has TRBV5-1 and TRBJ2-3; unclear D gene. CDR1 is SGHRS and CDR2 is YFSETQ in the germline V gene. The CDR3 is 18 residues long. Trimming left V 0 bases short and J 1 base short, with 18 bases between. CDR3: CASSLGYLSESGTDTQYF. In DNA form, the CDR3 reads TGCGCCAGCAGCTTGGGCTACCTCTCAGAGTCTGGCACAGATACGCAGTATTTT.

V gene TRBV5-6 combines with J gene TRBJ2-7, with TRBD1 as a possible D gene (5 bases). The V gene lost 1 base and the J gene lost 5 bases, with 13 bases spanning the gap. Germline lookup yields CDR1 SGHDT and CDR2 YYEEEE. The CDR3 contains 14 residues. The CDR3 bases are TGTGCCAGCAGCTTGCCTGCCAGGGCCCACGAGCAGTACTTC. It is translated as CASSLPARAHEQYF.